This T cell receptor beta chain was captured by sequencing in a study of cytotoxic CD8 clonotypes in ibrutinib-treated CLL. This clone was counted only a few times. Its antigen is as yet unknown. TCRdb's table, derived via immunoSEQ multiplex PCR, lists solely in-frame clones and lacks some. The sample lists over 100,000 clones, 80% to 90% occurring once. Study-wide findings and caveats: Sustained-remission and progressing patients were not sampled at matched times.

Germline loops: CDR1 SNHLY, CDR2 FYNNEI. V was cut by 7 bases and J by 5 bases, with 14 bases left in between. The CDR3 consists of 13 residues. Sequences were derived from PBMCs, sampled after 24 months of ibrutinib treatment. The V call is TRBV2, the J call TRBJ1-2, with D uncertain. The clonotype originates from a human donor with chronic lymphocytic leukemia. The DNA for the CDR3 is TGTGCCAGCATCACAGACGAGTTATATGGCTACACCTTC. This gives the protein CASITDELYGYTF.